The rows below give T cell receptor beta chains drawn from one sample of a study of cytomegalovirus exposure and HLA in healthy donors. Only in-frame clones appear in the TCRdb table, and some are missing; sequencing was by immunoSEQ multiplex PCR. Among some 130,000 clones listed, over 75% were seen once. Sample: PBMCs. The source of these receptors is a boy aged 5-17 years in good health and CMV-seronegative. Both conserved end residues are part of each CDR3. D genes are given only for firm matches. Only some rows state a clone size, as once, few, many or a class for expanded clones.

clone size,V gene,J gene,D gene,CDR3 protein,CDR3 DNA
.,TRBV9,TRBJ2-1,TRBD2,CASSERGGGINEQFF,TGTGCCAGCAGCGAACGGGGCGGGGGTATAAATGAGCAGTTCTTC
.,TRBV11-2,TRBJ1-1,.,CASSLDRVNTEAFF,TGTGCCAGCAGCTTAGATCGGGTTAACACTGAAGCTTTCTTT
.,TRBV27,TRBJ2-3,.,CASSFRVRAAGPTDTQYF,TGTGCCAGCAGTTTTAGGGTACGAGCAGCGGGCCCCACAGATACGCAGTATTTT
.,TRBV6-5,TRBJ2-2,.,CASSSIRFMRTGELFF,TGTGCCAGCAGTTCCATCCGATTCATGAGGACCGGGGAGCTGTTTTTT
.,TRBV11-1,TRBJ2-1,.,CASSQGQIIYNEQFF,TGTGCCAGCAGCCAGGGCCAGATAATTTACAATGAGCAGTTCTTC
.,TRBV14,TRBJ1-5,TRBD1,CASSQSWTGYQPQHF,TGTGCCAGCAGCCAAAGCTGGACAGGCTATCAGCCCCAGCATTTT
.,TRBV2,TRBJ1-2,.,CASSDTAGFRAF,TGTGCCAGCAGTGACACAGCGGGTTTCAGGGCTTTC
.,TRBV10-3,TRBJ2-7,.,CAISWTDAYEQYF,TGTGCCATCAGTTGGACAGACGCCTACGAGCAGTACTTC
.,TRBV10-3,TRBJ1-6,.,CAIRAGDNSPLHF,TGTGCCATCAGAGCGGGCGATAATTCACCCCTCCACTTT
.,TRBV13,TRBJ2-3,TRBD2,CASSLKRGVRDTQYF,TGTGCCAGCAGCTTGAAGCGGGGGGTCCGAGATACGCAGTATTTT
once,TRBV19,TRBJ1-4,.,CASSIWGATNEKLFF,TGTGCTTCTAGTATTTGGGGAGCAACTAATGAAAAACTGTTTTTT
.,TRBV30,TRBJ1-3,TRBD1,CALDRGRSGNTIYF,TGTGCCTTAGACAGGGGAAGGTCTGGAAACACCATATATTTT
.,TRBV5-4,TRBJ2-5,TRBD2,CASRPRASGDRETQYF,TGTGCCAGCAGACCAAGGGCTAGCGGGGATCGTGAGACCCAGTACTTC
once,TRBV19,TRBJ1-1,.,CASRETGLNTEAFF,TGTGCCAGTAGGGAAACAGGGCTGAACACTGAAGCTTTCTTT
once,TRBV9,TRBJ1-1,.,CASSVGGGEEAFF,TGTGCCAGCAGCGTAGGCGGGGGCGAGGAAGCTTTCTTT
.,TRBV15,TRBJ2-7,TRBD1,CATSPRRQGMEQYF,TGTGCCACCAGCCCAAGGAGACAGGGGATGGAACAGTACTTC
.,TRBV7-9,TRBJ1-5,.,CASSLEGGSNQPQHF,TGTGCCAGCAGCTTAGAGGGCGGGAGCAATCAGCCCCAGCATTTT
.,TRBV7-9,TRBJ1-1,.,CASSLVAGGSTEAFF,TGTGCCAGCAGCTTAGTGGCAGGAGGGAGCACTGAAGCTTTCTTT
.,TRBV2,TRBJ2-5,TRBD2,CASRGGGRETQYF,TGTGCCAGCAGGGGGGGAGGGAGGGAGACCCAGTACTTC
once,TRBV4-1,TRBJ1-1,.,CASSQERGTGNTEAFF,TGCGCCAGCAGCCAAGAAAGGGGGACCGGGAACACTGAAGCTTTCTTT
.,TRBV7-9,TRBJ1-2,.,CASSFGQGSYGYTF,TGTGCCAGCAGCTTTGGGCAGGGCTCCTATGGCTACACCTTC
few,TRBV27,TRBJ2-5,.,CASSSSSWETQYF,TGTGCCAGCAGTTCTAGTAGTTGGGAGACCCAGTACTTC
.,TRBV29-1,TRBJ2-3,.,CSVEGRTDTQYF,TGCAGCGTTGAAGGGAGGACAGATACGCAGTATTTT
.,TRBV5-8,TRBJ1-4,.,CASSLNRASNEKLFF,TGTGCCAGCAGCTTGAACAGGGCTTCTAATGAAAAACTGTTTTTT
once,TRBV19,TRBJ2-2,.,CASSIDLGAGELFF,TGTGCCAGTAGTATAGATCTGGGCGCCGGGGAGCTGTTTTTT
.,TRBV7-6,TRBJ2-1,TRBD2,CASSLGSSGVYNEQFF,TGTGCCAGCAGCTTAGGGTCTAGCGGGGTCTACAATGAGCAGTTCTTC
few,TRBV6-5,TRBJ2-7,.,CASSARDTYEQYF,TGTGCCAGCAGTGCCCGGGACACCTACGAGCAGTACTTC
.,TRBV27,TRBJ1-6,TRBD1,CASSSKRQGYNSPLHF,TGTGCCAGCAGTTCCAAACGACAGGGATATAATTCACCCCTCCACTTT
.,TRBV7-2,TRBJ1-2,.,CASSFLDSSLGYGYTF,TGTGCCAGCAGCTTCCTTGACAGCTCTTTGGGGTATGGCTACACCTTC
few,TRBV19,TRBJ1-1,.,CASNDEPRRVNTEAFF,TGTGCCAGTAACGATGAACCCCGGAGGGTGAACACTGAAGCTTTCTTT
.,TRBV29-1,TRBJ1-2,TRBD1,CSVVGGGYDYGYTF,TGCAGCGTTGTCGGAGGGGGCTATGACTATGGCTACACCTTC
.,TRBV11-2,TRBJ2-3,TRBD2,CASSLEYGTSGGQNTDTQYF,TGTGCCAGCAGCTTAGAGTACGGGACTAGCGGGGGGCAAAACACAGATACGCAGTATTTT
.,TRBV9,TRBJ1-4,.,CASSGGTPNEKLFF,TGTGCCAGCAGCGGAGGGACACCTAATGAAAAACTGTTTTTT
.,TRBV19,TRBJ2-7,TRBD1,CASSLGQGTEYEQYF,TGTGCCAGTAGCCTAGGACAGGGCACTGAGTACGAGCAGTACTTC
.,TRBV19,TRBJ2-7,.,CASRSRDNLGEQYF,TGTGCCAGTAGGTCCCGGGACAACCTAGGTGAGCAGTACTTC
.,TRBV29-1,TRBJ1-1,.,CSVASGMANTEAFF,TGCAGCGTGGCTAGCGGGATGGCGAACACTGAAGCTTTCTTT
.,TRBV6-1,TRBJ2-7,.,CASSQLGGIYEQYF,TGTGCCAGCAGCCAACTTGGGGGGATCTACGAGCAGTACTTC
.,TRBV5-1,TRBJ2-2,TRBD2,CASSPRSGSRNGELFF,TGCGCCAGCAGCCCCAGGAGCGGGAGTAGAAACGGGGAGCTGTTTTTT
few,TRBV7-2,TRBJ1-2,.,CASSPLRQGEGYTF,TGTGCCAGCAGCCCCCTTAGGCAGGGTGAGGGCTACACCTTC
.,TRBV6-7,TRBJ1-2,.,CASSADSRYGYTF,TGTGCCAGCAGCGCGGACTCACGCTATGGCTACACCTTC
.,TRBV2,TRBJ2-6,.,CASSPRSGANVLTF,TGTGCCAGCAGCCCTCGCTCTGGGGCCAACGTCCTGACTTTC
.,TRBV5-1,TRBJ2-7,TRBD1,CASKQGLTYEQYF,TGCGCCAGCAAACAGGGGTTAACCTACGAGCAGTACTTC
.,TRBV7-3,TRBJ2-2,.,CASSLTTVNTGELFF,TGTGCCAGCAGCTTAACGACAGTGAACACCGGGGAGCTGTTTTTT
.,TRBV6-6,TRBJ2-3,.,CASKQESTDTQYF,TGTGCCAGCAAACAGGAGAGCACAGATACGCAGTATTTT
.,TRBV6-1,TRBJ2-1,.,CASSEQNHSYNEQFF,TGTGCCAGCAGTGAACAGAACCACTCCTACAATGAGCAGTTCTTC
.,TRBV5-1,TRBJ2-7,TRBD2,CASTLATGLAGEQYF,TGCGCCAGCACATTAGCGACGGGACTAGCGGGCGAGCAGTACTTC
few,TRBV6-6,TRBJ1-2,.,CASRAQGDYGYTF,TGTGCCAGCAGGGCTCAGGGCGACTATGGCTACACCTTC
.,TRBV7-6,TRBJ2-3,TRBD2,CASSANSGYTDTQYF,TGTGCCAGCAGCGCCAATAGCGGGTATACAGATACGCAGTATTTT
.,TRBV6-1,TRBJ1-2,.,CASSDLPVDYGYTF,TGTGCCAGCAGTGATCTTCCCGTAGACTATGGCTACACCTTC
once,TRBV7-8,TRBJ2-7,TRBD1,CASTRTGGSDEQYF,TGTGCCAGCACCCGGACAGGGGGCTCGGACGAGCAGTACTTC
.,TRBV9,TRBJ1-5,TRBD1,CASSMGQGNQPQHF,TGTGCCAGCAGCATGGGACAGGGCAATCAGCCCCAGCATTTT
.,TRBV7-8,TRBJ2-7,TRBD1,CASGTVSYEQYF,TGTGCCAGCGGGACAGTCTCCTACGAGCAGTACTTC
.,TRBV5-1,TRBJ2-2,.,CASSFVANTGELFF,TGCGCCAGCAGCTTCGTCGCGAACACCGGGGAGCTGTTTTTT
once,TRBV30,TRBJ1-1,TRBD1,CAWNRDRLEAEAFF,TGTGCCTGGAACCGGGACAGGTTAGAAGCGGAAGCTTTCTTT
few,TRBV9,TRBJ2-5,TRBD2,CASSVGTSGSRETQYF,TGTGCCAGCAGCGTCGGGACTAGCGGGAGTCGAGAGACCCAGTACTTC
.,TRBV11-1,TRBJ2-5,TRBD1,CASSSRTGGDGTQYF,TGTGCCAGCAGCTCGAGGACAGGGGGCGACGGGACCCAGTACTTC
.,TRBV7-9,TRBJ1-2,TRBD1,CASSDTRQGANYGYTF,TGTGCCAGCAGCGATACCAGACAGGGGGCGAACTATGGCTACACCTTC